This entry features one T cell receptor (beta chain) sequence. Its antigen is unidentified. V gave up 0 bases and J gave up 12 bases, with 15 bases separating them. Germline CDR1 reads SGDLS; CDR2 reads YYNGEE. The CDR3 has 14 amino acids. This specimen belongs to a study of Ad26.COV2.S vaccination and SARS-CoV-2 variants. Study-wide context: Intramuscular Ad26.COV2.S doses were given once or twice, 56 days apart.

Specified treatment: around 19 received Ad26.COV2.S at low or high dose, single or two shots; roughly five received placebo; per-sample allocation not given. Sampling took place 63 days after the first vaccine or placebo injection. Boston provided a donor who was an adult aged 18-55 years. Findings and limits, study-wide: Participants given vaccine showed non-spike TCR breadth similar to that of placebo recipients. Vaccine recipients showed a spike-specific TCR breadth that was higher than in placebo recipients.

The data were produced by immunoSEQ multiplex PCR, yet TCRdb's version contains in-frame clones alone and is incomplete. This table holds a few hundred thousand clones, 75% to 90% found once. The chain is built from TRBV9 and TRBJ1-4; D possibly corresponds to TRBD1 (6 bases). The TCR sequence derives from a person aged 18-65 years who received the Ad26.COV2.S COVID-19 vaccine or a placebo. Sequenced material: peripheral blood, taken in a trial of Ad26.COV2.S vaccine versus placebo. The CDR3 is CASSVATGKDQLFF. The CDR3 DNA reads TGTGCCAGCAGCGTAGCTACAGGGAAGGATCAACTGTTTTTT.